The rows below give T cell receptor beta chains drawn from one sample of a study of blood T cell repertoires in COVID-19. Assay: immunoSEQ multiplex PCR; the TCRdb copy retains only in-frame clones and omits some. Here the sample spans 35,000 to 50,000 clones, about 88% being singletons. Material: peripheral blood. The receptors derive from a man in his sixties or seventies with active COVID-19. Both conserved end residues are part of each CDR3. A D gene is named only where the DNA matches it firmly. Only part of the rows carry a size: once, few, many, or a class if the clone is expanded.

TRBV29-1	TRBJ2-3	NA	NA	TGCAGCGTTAAGACGACTGGGTACACAGATACGCAGTATTTT	CSVKTTGYTDTQYF
TRBV6-2/TRBV6-3	TRBJ2-1	TRBD2	NA	TGTGCCAGCAGCCGGGGACTAGCTTCTAAGAGCTCCTACAATGAGCAGTTCTTC	CASSRGLASKSSYNEQFF
TRBV3-1/TRBV3-2	TRBJ2-2	NA	NA	TGTGCCAGCAGCCAAGATGGAGCGAACACCGGGGAGCTGTTTTTT	CASSQDGANTGELFF
TRBV6-5	TRBJ1-2	NA	NA	TGTGCCAGCAGCCAGGACTTCACGGGGGGCTACACCTTC	CASSQDFTGGYTF
TRBV2	TRBJ1-1	TRBD1	NA	TGTGCCAGCAGTGAAGCGGGACAGGGGGGAGCTTTCTTT	CASSEAGQGGAFF
TRBV5-1	TRBJ1-1	NA	NA	TGCGCCAGCAGCTTGGCGGGGAACACTGAAGCTTTCTTT	CASSLAGNTEAFF
TRBV7-9	TRBJ2-1	TRBD2	NA	TGTGCCAGCAGCTCGTCTAGCGGGGGGGGATACAATGAGCAGTTCTTC	CASSSSSGGGYNEQFF
TRBV7-2	TRBJ2-2	NA	NA	TGTGCCAGCAGCTTAGATAGCGCCGGGGAGCTGTTTTTT	CASSLDSAGELFF
TRBV5-1	TRBJ2-3	NA	NA	TGCGCCAGCAGCTTGGTGGGGGGTAGCACAGATACGCAGTATTTT	CASSLVGGSTDTQYF
TRBV5-1	TRBJ2-1	TRBD2	NA	TGCGCCAGCAGCTTGGCTCTAGCGGCCTACAATGAGCAGTTCTTC	CASSLALAAYNEQFF
TRBV7-8	TRBJ2-5	NA	NA	TGTGCCAGCCTCGGGGAGGGGGAAGAGACCCAGTACTTC	CASLGEGEETQYF
TRBV3-1/TRBV3-2	TRBJ2-3	TRBD2	NA	TGTGCCAGCAGCCAAACGACTAGCCCCAACACAGATACGCAGTATTTT	CASSQTTSPNTDTQYF
TRBV28	TRBJ2-7	NA	NA	TGTGCCAGCAGTACCCGGGGGTCAGCTTCCTACGAGCAGTACTTC	CASSTRGSASYEQYF
TRBV18	TRBJ1-4	TRBD1	NA	TGTGCCAGCTCGCCGGGACAGGGAGATGGAAAACTGTTTTTT	CASSPGQGDGKLFF
TRBV5-4	TRBJ2-1	TRBD2	NA	TGTGCCAGCAGCTTGCGTAGCGGGGGGGGTGGGAATGAGCAGTTCTTC	CASSLRSGGGGNEQFF
TRBV2	TRBJ1-1	NA	NA	TGTGCCAGCAGTGGCCAGGGTCTTGGTGAAGCTTTCTTT	CASSGQGLGEAFF
TRBV28	TRBJ1-6	TRBD1	once	TGTGCCAGTTACAGGGGGCCGGGGTCACCCCTCCACTTT	CASYRGPGSPLHF
TRBV2	TRBJ2-3	NA	NA	TGTGCCAGCGCTGCGGGGACAGCTAGCACAGATACGCAGTATTTT	CASAAGTASTDTQYF
TRBV6-5	TRBJ1-6	NA	NA	TGTGCCAGCACCCGGGGGGGACCGAATAATTCACCCCTCCACTTT	CASTRGGPNNSPLHF
TRBV6-5	TRBJ1-5	NA	NA	TGTGCCAGCAGTTCGGACAGCAGCAATCAGCCCCAGCATTTT	CASSSDSSNQPQHF
TRBV5-5	TRBJ1-5	NA	once	TGTGCCAGCAGCCGACTAACGGGCAATCAGCCCCAGCATTTT	CASSRLTGNQPQHF
TRBV5-1	TRBJ2-5	TRBD2	NA	TGCGCCAGCAGCTTGGCCGGTGGAGCGGGGGGGCAAGAGACCCAGTACTTC	CASSLAGGAGGQETQYF
TRBV3-1/TRBV3-2	TRBJ1-4	NA	NA	TGTGCCAGCAGCCAGGGGCCCGGTGACGAAAAACTGTTTTTT	CASSQGPGDEKLFF
TRBV7-9	TRBJ2-5	NA	NA	TGTGCCAGCAGCCATTACCGGGACACCACCGGCCAAGAGACCCAGTACTTC	CASSHYRDTTGQETQYF
TRBV29-1	TRBJ2-3	TRBD1	NA	TGCAGCGTTGAACCACCCAACAGGGGGACAGATACGCAGTATTTT	CSVEPPNRGTDTQYF
TRBV7-3	TRBJ2-7	NA	NA	TGTGCCAGCGGTACCAGTAGCCACGAGCAGTACTTC	CASGTSSHEQYF
TRBV6-6	TRBJ1-5	NA	NA	TGTGCCAGCAGTAAGGAGGGTCGACAGCCCCAGCATTTT	CASSKEGRQPQHF
TRBV13	TRBJ2-2	TRBD1	NA	TGTGCCAGCAGCCGGAGGCAGGGGGCGACCGGGGAGCTGTTTTTT	CASSRRQGATGELFF
TRBV11-2	TRBJ1-6	NA	NA	TGTGCCAGCAGCCCTGCGGGGACTAAGAATTCACCCCTCCACTTT	CASSPAGTKNSPLHF
TRBV29-1	TRBJ2-3	NA	NA	TGCAGCGTTGGGGGGCCCCGTGGGGCTACGCAGTATTTT	CSVGGPRGATQYF
TRBV6-5	TRBJ1-5	NA	NA	TGTGCCAGCAGTTACCGTAGCAATCAGCCCCAGCATTTT	CASSYRSNQPQHF
TRBV5-1	TRBJ1-3	NA	NA	TGCGCCAGCTCGGGGGGCAGCTCTGGAAACACCATATATTTT	CASSGGSSGNTIYF
TRBV14	TRBJ1-6	TRBD1	NA	TGTGCCAGCAGCCCAGGGGGTCCCCTCCACTTT	CASSPGGPLHF
TRBV5-1	TRBJ2-3	NA	NA	TGCGCCAGCAGCTTGGCAGGGCTCGGTACCACAGATACGCAGTATTTT	CASSLAGLGTTDTQYF
TRBV6-6	TRBJ1-4	NA	NA	TGTGCCAGCAGTTACTCCGGCGGGGGTAATGAAAAACTGTTTTTT	CASSYSGGGNEKLFF
TRBV5-1	TRBJ2-7	NA	NA	TGCGCCAGCATGCCGGGGGACAGAGCCCACTACGAGCAGTACTTC	CASMPGDRAHYEQYF
TRBV15	TRBJ2-7	TRBD1	NA	TGTGCCACCAGGGAACAGGGGCGGTCCTACGAGCAGTACTTC	CATREQGRSYEQYF
TRBV28	TRBJ1-2	NA	NA	TGTGCCAGCAGTTTAAGGGGCGGGGCTAACTATGGCTACACCTTC	CASSLRGGANYGYTF
TRBV19	TRBJ2-3	NA	NA	TGTGCCAGTAGTATAGTGGCAGGGCGCACAGATACGCAGTATTTT	CASSIVAGRTDTQYF
TRBV2	TRBJ2-5	TRBD2	NA	TGTGCCAGCAGTTCGGGGGGGCAAGAGACCCAGTACTTC	CASSSGGQETQYF
TRBV5-1	TRBJ1-5	TRBD1	NA	TGCGCCAGCAGCTTGGGAGGGGGCAGTCAGCCCCAGCATTTT	CASSLGGGSQPQHF